The T cell receptor (beta chain) under discussion was sequenced for a study of blood T cell repertoires in COVID-19. At the level of the study: Collection of acute and convalescent COVID-19 samples took place in the United States, Italy and Spain.

Germline lookup yields CDR1 KGHSH and CDR2 LQKENI. The junction had 10 bases not matched to a gene; V was cut back by 4 bases and J by 5 bases. The CDR3 covers 16 residues. Per the original data handling: From reference gene primer amplification, estimates of nucleated cell counts were derived. Data came from immunoSEQ multiplex PCR; TCRdb stores just in-frame clones and leaves some out. V, J and clone size derive from that table, while D and trimming were established from the DNA sequence. The table lists 100,000 to 150,000 clones, approximately 87% of them singletons, with around 7.3% in the top ten.

The chain links TRBV18 to TRBJ2-5; 10 bases agree with TRBD1. The sequence came from a man aged 50 to 60 with acute or convalescent COVID-19. What was sequenced was peripheral blood. The CDR3 bases are TGTGCCAGCTCACTTGAATGGGACAGGGGCGTCGAGACCCAGTACTTC. Residues: CASSLEWDRGVETQYF.